This TCR beta chain was sequenced for a study of T-cell memory formation after mild COVID-19. Study-wide results and caveats: Specificity for SARS-CoV-2 was not confirmed among the second-wave clones peaking on day 37. Some clones that responded turned up in pre-infection memory, which suggests that cross-reactive memory joined in.

Germline values: CDR1 KGHSH, CDR2 LQKENI. The V gene lost 1 base and the J gene lost 4 bases, with 12 bases spanning the gap. This CDR3 is built from 15 residues. For this clonotype: Its antigen is not known.

TCRdb reprocessed the 5' RACE reads via MiXCR and lists one record per CDR3 protein. The repertoire has more than 450,000 distinct CDR3 sequences, 18% of them found once; the top ten carry 9.5% to 15%. Sequenced: PBMCs or a T cell subset sorted from them (not recorded which). This TCR was recovered from an adult woman who had mild COVID-19 (a few samples of this study predate the infection). Cell type and time point are not known. The chain has TRBV18 and TRBJ2-3; weak D call: TRBD2 (5 bases). The CDR3 sequence: CASSPLSPRADTQYF. The CDR3 DNA reads TGTGCCAGCTCACCACTGTCCCCGCGGGCAGATACGCAGTATTTT.